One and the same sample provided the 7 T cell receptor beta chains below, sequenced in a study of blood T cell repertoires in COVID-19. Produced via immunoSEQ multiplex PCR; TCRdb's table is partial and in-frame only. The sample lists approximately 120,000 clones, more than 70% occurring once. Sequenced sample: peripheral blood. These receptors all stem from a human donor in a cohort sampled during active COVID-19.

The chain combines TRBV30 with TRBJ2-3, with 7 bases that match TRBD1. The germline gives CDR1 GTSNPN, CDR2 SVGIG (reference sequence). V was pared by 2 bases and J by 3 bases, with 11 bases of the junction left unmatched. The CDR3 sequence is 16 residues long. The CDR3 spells CAWSPTGVKRTDTQYF. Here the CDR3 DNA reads TGTGCCTGGAGTCCAACAGGGGTCAAAAGAACAGATACGCAGTATTTT.

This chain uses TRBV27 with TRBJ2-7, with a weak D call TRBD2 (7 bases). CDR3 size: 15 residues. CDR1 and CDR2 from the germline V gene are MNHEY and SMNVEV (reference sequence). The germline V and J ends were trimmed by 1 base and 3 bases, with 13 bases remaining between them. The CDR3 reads CASSLLGGAGYEQYF. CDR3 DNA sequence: TGTGCCAGCAGTTTATTGGGGGGGGCGGGCTACGAGCAGTACTTC.

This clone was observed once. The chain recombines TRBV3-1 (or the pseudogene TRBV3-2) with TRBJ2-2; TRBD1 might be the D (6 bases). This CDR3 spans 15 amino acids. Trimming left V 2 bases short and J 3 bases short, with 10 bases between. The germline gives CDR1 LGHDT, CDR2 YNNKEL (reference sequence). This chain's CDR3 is CASSQSQGYTGELFF. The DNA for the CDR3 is TGTGCCAGCAGCCAATCTCAGGGGTACACCGGGGAGCTGTTTTTT.

CDR3 DNA: TGTGCCAGCTCACCGGTAGCGGGGGCAGAGACCCAGTACTTC. Encoded protein: CASSPVAGAETQYF. This rearrangement joins TRBV18 to TRBJ2-5, with 9 bases that match TRBD2. The CDR3 is 14 amino acids. Germline-derived CDR1 and CDR2 are KGHSH and LQKENI. V lost 3 bases, J lost 4 bases, and 3 bases stayed unmatched.

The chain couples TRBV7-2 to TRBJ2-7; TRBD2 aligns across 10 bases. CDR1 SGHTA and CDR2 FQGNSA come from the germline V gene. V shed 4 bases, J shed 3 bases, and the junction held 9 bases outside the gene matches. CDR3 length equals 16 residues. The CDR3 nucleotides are TGTGCCAGCAGCTACTACTCTAGCGGGAGTTTCTACGAGCAGTACTTC. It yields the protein CASSYYSSGSFYEQYF.

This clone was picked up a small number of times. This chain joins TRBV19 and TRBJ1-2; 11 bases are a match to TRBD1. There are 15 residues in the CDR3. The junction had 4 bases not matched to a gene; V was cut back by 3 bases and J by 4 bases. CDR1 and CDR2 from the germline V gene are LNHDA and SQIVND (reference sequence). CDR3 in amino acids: CASSIIGTGGYGYTF. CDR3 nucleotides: TGTGCCAGTAGTATCATCGGGACAGGGGGCTATGGCTACACCTTC.

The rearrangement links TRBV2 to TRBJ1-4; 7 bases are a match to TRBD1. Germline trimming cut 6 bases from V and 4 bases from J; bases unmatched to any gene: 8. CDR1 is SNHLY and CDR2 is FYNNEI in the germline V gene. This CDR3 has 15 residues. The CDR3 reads CASRTGYSGNEKLFF. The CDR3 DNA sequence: TGTGCCAGCAGGACAGGGTACAGTGGTAATGAAAAACTGTTTTTT.